The source of this T cell receptor beta chain is a study of post-analysis software for immune sequencing data. About the research overall: Included courses were relapsing-remitting and secondary progressive multiple sclerosis; progressive-relapsing multiple sclerosis was also included.

Study results and caveats: Patients used about 5 TRBV segments, including TRBV5-6, TRBV5-1 and TRBV20-1, more often than controls. F measure clustering grouped samples strongly by preparation batch.

In regard to this clonotype: Its antigen is as yet unknown.

The CDR3 has 16 residues. CDR1 is SGHVS, CDR2 FQNEAQ, per germline. Unique molecular identifiers were carried by the TCR beta cDNA libraries. T cells numbering 1 to 10 million yielded 450,000 to 500,000 cDNA molecules. TCRdb reprocessed the PCR reads with MiXCR, giving one entry per CDR3 protein. Of some 890,000 distinct CDR3 sequences listed, around 50% were seen once; the top ten hold approximately 4.4%. Material for sequencing was blood. The chain is built from TRBV7-8 and TRBJ2-5, with a possible D match to TRBD2 (5 bases). The last part of the DNA fits TRBJ2-7 better; the J call may be wrong. The clonotype was recovered from a girl aged 10-17 years with multiple sclerosis. The CDR3 coding sequence is TGTGCCAGCAGCTTAGTAAGGACTTACGAGGACTACGAGCAGTACTTC. This codes for CASSLVRTYEDYEQYF.